This entry lists 27 T cell receptor beta chains sequenced from one sample in a study of human T cells and chemical hapten exposure (dated by TCRdb to the early 2020s). The library was generated by RACE. TCRdb shows the sequencer as NextSeq 500. TCRdb trimmed public reads at Q25 via fastp, called clones via MiXCR and kept in-frame beta chains. All rows with the same CDR3 protein become a single entry with the most common DNA and genes. The sample data list some 71,000 distinct CDR3 sequences, and approximately 10% of these were observed just once. Jointly, the top ten make up 1.4% of the sample. The sample's time point, from its label and the paper: patch test 3, about 24 weeks after DPC sensitization. This specimen's treatment or condition label, interpreted: therapeutic diphenylcyclopropenone sensitization with weekly scalp DPC. Sample: whole blood, taken in connection with sensitization to the hapten diphenylcyclopropenone (DPC). These receptors all come from a woman between 50 and 59 years old with alopecia areata. Some clones in this sample may be carry-over from other donors' samples.

Notes on this clonotype: Possible read error: a much larger clone is one base away. V gene TRBV11-2 combines with J gene TRBJ2-1, with a weak D call TRBD1 (6 bases). The length of the CDR3 is 17 residues. Germline CDR1 reads SGHAT; CDR2 reads FQNNGV. CDR3 coding DNA: TGTGTCAGCAGCCTCAACAGGGCTATTTCCTCCTACAATGAGCAGTTCTTC. Encoded protein: CVSSLNRAISSYNEQFF.

This clonotype was seen more than once but under ten times. The genes are TRBV29-1 and TRBJ2-7; 9 bases match TRBD1. From germline, CDR1 is SQVTM and CDR2 ANQGSEA. Trimming cost V 6 bases and J 3 bases; bases outside gene matches: 9. This CDR3 has 14 residues. Written as DNA, the CDR3 is TGCAGCGTGGAAAGGGGACAGGGAGGCTACGAGCAGTACTTC. Translating it yields CSVERGQGGYEQYF.

This clonotype has ten or more counts. This chain uses TRBV18 with TRBJ1-2; 7 positions match TRBD1. This CDR3 is built from 15 residues. Losses at the gene ends were 3 bases for V and 5 bases for J; bases not matched to a gene: 9. The germline V gene encodes CDR1 KGHSH and CDR2 LQKENI. CDR3 nucleotide sequence: TGTGCCAGCTCACCGGGGACAGACCCAAAATATGGCTACACCTTC. This gives the protein CASSPGTDPKYGYTF. Together with reference TRBV18 and TRBJ1-2, the CDR3 gives the full variable domain: NAGVMQNPRHLVRRRGQEARLRCSPMKGHSHVYWYRQLPEEGLKFMVYLQKENIIDESGMPKERFSAEFPKEGPSILRIQQVVRGDSAAYFCASSPGTDPKYGYTFGSGTRLTVV.

This clonotype was seen a few times. The rearrangement uses TRBV5-1 and TRBJ1-5, with D uncertain. Germline assignment: CDR1 SGHRS and CDR2 YFSETQ. The CDR3 has 14 residues. Trimming removed 3 bases at V and 3 bases at J, with 10 bases between. The CDR3 DNA reads TGCGCCAGCAGCTCCGACGGTTTCAATCAGCCCCAGCATTTT. Translating it yields CASSSDGFNQPQHF.

This clonotype was recorded a few times. The rearrangement joins TRBV4-1 to TRBJ2-5; 9 positions agree with TRBD2. After removal of 0 bases from V and 1 base from J, the junction contained 3 bases not matched to a gene. The germline CDR1 and CDR2 sequences are MGHRA and YSYEKL. This CDR3 is 16 amino acids long. The CDR3 coding sequence is TGCGCCAGCAGCCAAGACTTAGCGGGGGTCCAAGAGACCCAGTACTTC. It is translated as CASSQDLAGVQETQYF.

The CDR3 sequence is CAIGGGLYGYTF. CDR3 in DNA: TGTGCCATCGGAGGGGGCCTTTATGGCTACACCTTC. This chain links TRBV10-3 with TRBJ1-2, with TRBD1 matching over 7 bases. The V gene's germline CDR1 is ENHRY and CDR2 SYGVKD. V was pared by 8 bases and J by 5 bases, with 5 bases of the junction left unmatched. The CDR3 has 12 amino acids.

The chain links TRBV12-3 or TRBV12-4 to TRBJ2-7; D perhaps matches TRBD2 (6 bases). Deletions cut 5 bases from V and 4 bases from J, with 12 bases between. CDR3 length: 13 amino acids. The CDR3 sequence: CASSLGDLYEQYF. The CDR3 bases are TGTGCCAGCAGTCTGGGGGACTTATACGAGCAGTACTTC.

The V call is TRBV6-6, the J call TRBJ1-1; 9 positions agree with TRBD1. Germline V gene data show CDR1 as MNHNY and CDR2 as SVGAGI (reference sequence). The length of the CDR3 is 15 residues. Trimming took 5 bases from V and 4 from J; bases not matched to a gene: 8. The CDR3 region is CASSPRTGAGTEAFF. The CDR3 DNA reads TGTGCCAGCAGTCCCCGGACAGGGGCGGGCACTGAAGCTTTCTTT.

This chain joins TRBV28 and TRBJ1-1; no reliable D call. V was shortened by 7 bases and J by 0 bases, with 3 bases between the two germline ends. Germline CDR1 reads MDHEN; CDR2 reads SYDVKM. The length of the CDR3 is 11 residues. CDR3 DNA: TGTGCCAGCACGGTGAACACTGAAGCTTTCTTT. Residues: CASTVNTEAFF.

V is TRBV6-1 and J is TRBJ2-1, with D maybe TRBD2 (6 bases). Trimming cost V 9 bases and J 5 bases, with 14 bases left between them. The CDR3 has 13 amino acids. Germline CDR1 MNHNS, CDR2 SASEGT. The CDR3 sequence: CASSGPRDNEQFF. The CDR3 nucleotides read TGTGCCAGTAGCGGTCCAAGGGACAATGAGCAGTTCTTC.

The gene calls are TRBV5-4 and TRBJ2-5; tentatively, D is TRBD2 (5 bases). The CDR3 length is 12 residues. CDR1 is SGHNT, CDR2 YYREEE, per germline (reference sequence). CDR3 DNA sequence: TGTGCAGTGGGCGGGTCCCAAGAGACCCAGTACTTC. This translates into CAVGGSQETQYF.

This clonotype was found many times. The V gene is TRBV6-5, the J gene TRBJ1-1, with 7 bases that match TRBD1. Germline CDR1 is MNHEY and CDR2 is SVGAGI. CDR3 length: 17 amino acids. Trimming took 5 bases from V and 0 from J; bases not matched to a gene: 12. The CDR3 DNA reads TGTGCCAGCAGTCGGACGCGACAGGGCCTTCTGAACACTGAAGCTTTCTTT. It yields the protein CASSRTRQGLLNTEAFF.

This clonotype was seen ten or more times. The rearrangement uses TRBV27 and TRBJ2-3; 10 positions match TRBD1. J gave up 5 bases and V 8 bases, and 10 bases lay outside the gene matches. In germline, CDR1 is MNHEY, CDR2 SMNVEV (reference sequence). The length of the CDR3 is 15 residues. Written as DNA, the CDR3 is TGTGCCAGCGGGGCTCGACAGGGGGCACGAGATACGCAGTATTTT. It codes for CASGARQGARDTQYF.

This clonotype was seen more than once but under ten times. This rearrangement joins TRBV2 to TRBJ2-3, with TRBD1 matching 7 bases. Germline V gives CDR1 SNHLY, CDR2 FYNNEI. J was trimmed by 3 bases and V by 6 bases; bases with no gene match: 9. The CDR3 runs 15 residues. The CDR3 bases are TGTGCCAGCAGCGGGACAGCTAGCTGGACAGATACGCAGTATTTT. The encoded protein is CASSGTASWTDTQYF.

This clonotype was seen a few times. This chain links TRBV3-1 with TRBJ2-3; 11 bases line up with TRBD2. The CDR3 extends over 15 amino acids. The germline CDR1 and CDR2 sequences are LGHDT and YNNKEL (reference sequence). Trimming took 3 bases from V and 5 from J; bases not matched to a gene: 4. CDR3 in amino acids: CASSQGSGGGDTQYF. The CDR3 nucleotides are TGTGCCAGCAGCCAGGGTAGCGGGGGGGGAGATACGCAGTATTTT.

This clonotype was detected many times. The chain carries TRBV11-2 and TRBJ2-7; D call uncertain. Germline-derived CDR1 and CDR2 are SGHAT and FQNNGV. The CDR3 sequence is 13 residues long. The V end was cut by 2 bases, the J end by 3 bases, with 8 bases between. The CDR3 region has the DNA TGTGCCAGCAGCTTATATTCAGGCTACGAGCAGTACTTC. This translates into CASSLYSGYEQYF.

The chain has TRBV4-2 and TRBJ2-5; D is ambiguous. From germline, CDR1 is LGHNA and CDR2 YNFKEQ. The CDR3 length is 15 residues. V gave up 5 bases and J gave up 3 bases, with 16 bases separating them. CDR3: CASSSERMRKETQYF. As DNA, the CDR3 is TGTGCCAGCAGCTCGGAACGTATGAGAAAAGAGACCCAGTACTTC.

This clonotype was counted only a few times. The junction and the germline gene differ at one end; a read error may be behind it. J is TRBJ2-1 and V is TRBV6-2 or TRBV6-3; 12 bases fit TRBD2. The CDR3 is 12 residues long. Germline CDR1 MNHEY, CDR2 SVGEGT. The CDR3 protein is CASSHGLAGSHF. The CDR3 DNA is TGTGCCAGCAGTCATGGACTAGCGGGGTCGCACTTC.

This clonotype has a handful of counts. This sequence joins TRBV12-3 or TRBV12-4 and TRBJ1-3; D may be TRBD1 (5 bases). This CDR3 is 14 amino acids long. V was shortened by 5 bases and J by 4 bases, with 12 bases between the two germline ends. The CDR3 coding sequence is TGTGCCAGCAGTCCAGGGACGCTGGGAAACACCATATATTTT. It is translated as CASSPGTLGNTIYF.

This clonotype appeared many times. The chain carries TRBV2 and TRBJ1-2; TRBD1 matches at 8 bases. The CDR3 consists of 15 residues. V lost 7 bases and J lost 0; bases outside the gene matches: 7. The germline V gene has CDR1 SNHLY and CDR2 FYNNEI. In DNA form, the CDR3 reads TGTGCCAGCAAACGCGACAGGGGAACTAACTATGGCTACACCTTC. Protein product: CASKRDRGTNYGYTF.

The chain recombines TRBV5-1 with TRBJ2-1; D gene ambiguous. V shed 4 bases and J shed 0 bases, with 11 bases lying between them. CDR1 and CDR2 from the germline V gene are SGHRS and YFSETQ. The CDR3 contains 15 residues. CDR3 DNA sequence: TGCGCCAGCAGCCCTAGGGAACTCTCCTACAATGAGCAGTTCTTC. It translates to CASSPRELSYNEQFF.

This clonotype showed up just a few times. V usage is TRBV6-6 and J usage is TRBJ1-1, with D possibly TRBD1 on 5 matching bases. In germline, CDR1 is MNHNY, CDR2 SVGAGI (reference sequence). Deletions cut 7 bases from V and 5 bases from J, with 8 bases between. The CDR3 contains 11 residues. The DNA for the CDR3 is TGTGCCAGCATCAGGGTGACTGAAGCTTTCTTT. Translated: CASIRVTEAFF.

This rearrangement joins TRBV3-1 to TRBJ1-1, with 7 bases that match TRBD1. V dropped 4 bases and J dropped 8; count of bases not matched to a gene: 7. Germline CDR1 and CDR2: LGHDT and YNNKEL (reference sequence). The CDR3 has 13 residues. The CDR3 sequence is CASSPREGAEAFF. In DNA form, the CDR3 reads TGTGCCAGCAGCCCTCGGGAGGGGGCGGAAGCTTTCTTT.

V and J are TRBV18 and TRBJ2-7; D unresolved. The V end lost 1 base, the J end lost 6 bases, and 19 bases lay between the germline ends. The germline V gene has CDR1 KGHSH and CDR2 LQKENI. This CDR3 has 16 residues. CDR3 in DNA: TGTGCCAGCTCACCACTACCATCTGGGTATACGAGCGAGCAGTACTTC. Protein product: CASSPLPSGYTSEQYF.

About this clonotype itself: This clone may be a read error of a much larger clone one base away. J is TRBJ2-7 and V is TRBV7-2; 13 bases align to TRBD2. V shed 5 bases and J 5 bases; nucleotides not matched to a gene: 9. Germline V gene sequence: CDR1 SGHTA, CDR2 FQGNSA. The CDR3 spans 16 residues. CDR3 DNA sequence: TGTGCCAGCAGCCCCCAGACTAGCGGGGGGCTTGACGAGCAGTACTTC. It yields the protein CASSPQTSGGLDEQYF.

The chain combines TRBV7-2 with TRBJ2-7; 8 nucleotides agree with TRBD2. The CDR3 length is 14 residues. With 6 bases clipped from V and 6 bases from J, the junction kept 10 bases outside the gene matches. Germline lookup yields CDR1 SGHTA and CDR2 FQGNSA. In nucleotides, the CDR3 is TGTGCCAGCAGTCTCACCGGGGGGGCCTCCGAGCAGTACTTC. As protein: CASSLTGGASEQYF.

This clonotype was seen a few times. This rearrangement joins TRBV12-3 or TRBV12-4 to TRBJ1-3; D gene unclear. The CDR3 sequence is 14 residues long. V was clipped by 7 bases and J by 0 bases, with 10 bases between them. The CDR3 protein is CASTPDISGNTIYF. The CDR3 region has the DNA TGTGCCAGCACCCCTGACATCTCTGGAAACACCATATATTTT.